The 10 T cell receptor beta chains in this list originate from one sample, sequenced in a study of sequential checkpoint blockade in melanoma. Assay used: immunoSEQ multiplex PCR; TCRdb lists only in-frame clones, some missing. The profile shows 17,000 or so clones, around 78% of them singletons. The treatment was: randomized to nivolumab then ipilimumab (arm A) or the reverse (arm B). Source: CD8+ T cells sorted from blood (inferred from file names), taken from a patient given nivolumab and ipilimumab in sequence. The receptors originated from a human donor with melanoma.

This clone was seen once. The rearrangement uses TRBV4-2 and TRBJ2-2, with D perhaps TRBD1 (6 bases). V dropped 4 bases and J dropped 9 bases, with 12 bases sitting between them. Germline assignment: CDR1 LGHNA and CDR2 YNFKEQ. CDR3 length: 13 amino acids. This CDR3 reads CASSPTGSRELFF. The CDR3 DNA is TGTGCCAGCAGCCCTACAGGGTCCAGGGAGCTGTTTTTT.

By sample share, this clone is medium-sized (0.01 to 0.1%). The chain joins TRBV28 to TRBJ2-7, with D maybe TRBD2 (6 bases). The V gene lost 3 bases and the J gene lost 6 bases, with 15 bases spanning the gap. Per germline, CDR1 MDHEN and CDR2 SYDVKM. The CDR3 sequence is 14 residues long. The DNA of the CDR3 is TGTGCCAGCAGTTTGCACGGCCGCGGGGTCGAGCAGTACTTC. Its translation: CASSLHGRGVEQYF.

The chain joins TRBV28 to TRBJ2-2; the D gene is possibly TRBD1 (5 bases). The V gene's germline CDR1 is MDHEN and CDR2 SYDVKM. CDR3 length: 14 amino acids. V was pared by 4 bases and J by 6 bases, with 12 bases between. CDR3 coding DNA: TGTGCCAGCAGTTCAGGGTTCCTGGCCGGGGAGCTGTTTTTT. Translating it yields CASSSGFLAGELFF. Full variable domain (rest looked up from reference TRBV28 and TRBJ2-2): DVKVTQSSRYLVKRTGEKVFLECVQDMDHENMFWYRQDPGLGLRLIYFSYDVKMKEKGDIPEGYSVSREKKERFSLILESASTNQTSMYLCASSSGFLAGELFFGEGSRLTVL.

This clone was seen more than once but under ten times. The J gene is TRBJ1-5, the V gene TRBV7-9; no clear D gene. V lost 5 bases and J 4 bases, leaving 6 bases between the germline ends. The germline gives CDR1 SEHNR, CDR2 FQNEAQ (reference sequence). The length of the CDR3 is 12 residues. The chain's CDR3 is CASSAGNQPQHF. The CDR3, as DNA: TGTGCCAGCAGCGCCGGGAATCAGCCCCAGCATTTT.

V usage is TRBV19 and J usage is TRBJ1-2; D is possibly TRBD1 (5 bases). This CDR3 spans 14 amino acids. Trimming took off 3 bases at V and 10 bases at J, with 18 bases between the two ends. CDR1 and CDR2 from the germline V gene are LNHDA and SQIVND (reference sequence). This CDR3 reads CASSIYKGRDAYTF. For the CDR3, the DNA is TGTGCCAGTAGTATTTATAAGGGGCGGGACGCCTACACCTTC.

In this sample, this clone is medium-sized. The gene calls are TRBV19 and TRBJ1-1; 7 nucleotides line up with TRBD1. Germline V gene sequence: CDR1 LNHDA, CDR2 SQIVND (reference sequence). V lost 4 bases, J lost 4 bases, and 3 bases stayed unmatched. The CDR3 covers 13 residues. CDR3 amino acids: CASSTGQSTEAFF. DNA of the CDR3: TGTGCCAGTAGTACGGGACAGAGCACTGAAGCTTTCTTT.

The chain combines TRBV19 with TRBJ1-1; 7 nucleotides match TRBD1. The CDR3 is made up of 16 amino acids. J lost 6 bases, V lost 4 bases, and 14 bases had no gene match. Germline V CDR1 and CDR2: LNHDA, SQIVND (reference sequence). In nucleotides, the CDR3 is TGTGCCAGTAGTAGAAATATGGGACAGAGCTACGCTGAAGCTTTCTTT. Translating it yields CASSRNMGQSYAEAFF. Full variable domain (remainder filled in from reference TRBV19 and TRBJ1-1): DGGITQSPKYLFRKEGQNVTLSCEQNLNHDAMYWYRQDPGQGLRLIYYSQIVNDFQKGDIAEGYSVSREKKESFPLTVTSAQKNPTAFYLCASSRNMGQSYAEAFFGQGTRLTVV.

V is TRBV9 and J is TRBJ2-7; 8 bases are shared with TRBD2. Germline CDR1 is SGDLS and CDR2 is YYNGEE. This CDR3 has 13 amino acids. The V and J ends lost 0 bases and 6 bases, in that order; junction bases with no gene match: 2. CDR3 bases: TGTGCCAGCAGCGTAGCGGGGGGGAGCGAGCAGTACTTC. Protein product: CASSVAGGSEQYF.

This clone has just a few counts. The chain employs TRBV7-9 and TRBJ1-5; no reliable D call. The germline gives CDR1 SEHNR, CDR2 FQNEAQ (reference sequence). This CDR3 has 12 amino acids. With 1 base removed from V and 10 bases from J, the gap between germline ends came to 8 bases. The CDR3 nucleotides are TGTGCCAGCAGCTTAGGTTCATTTCCCCAGCATTTT. This codes for CASSLGSFPQHF. The complete variable domain, with remaining parts taken from reference TRBV7-9 and TRBJ1-5, reads DTGVSQNPRHKITKRGQNVTFRCDPISEHNRLYWYRQTLGQGPEFLTYFQNEAQLEKSRLLSDRFSAERPKGSFSTLEIQRTEQGDSAMYLCASSLGSFPQHFGDGTRLSIL.

The V call is TRBV9, the J call TRBJ2-5; D perhaps matches TRBD2 (5 bases). Germline CDR1 is SGDLS and CDR2 is YYNGEE. V was shortened by 4 bases and J by 11 bases, with 21 bases between the two germline ends. This CDR3 has 14 residues. This CDR3 reads CASSSYKMGGEQYF. CDR3 bases: TGTGCCAGCAGCTCCTACAAAATGGGTGGGGAGCAGTACTTC.